The entry below gives a single T cell receptor (beta chain) sequence along with its context. This specimen belongs to a study of CD8 T cells in Susac syndrome. The CDR3 length is 11 residues. Trimming cost V 7 bases and J 2 bases, with 9 bases left between them. Germline CDR1 reads DFQATT; CDR2 reads SNEGSKA (reference sequence). cDNA came from around 0.5 to 1 ug RNA primed by random hexamers. By means of immunoSEQ multiplex PCR, TCR beta CDR3 spanning 54 Vbeta and 13 Jbeta underwent amplification. TCRdb independently ran MiXCR on the immunoSEQ multiplex PCR reads; one entry per CDR3 protein. This sample has fewer than 150,000 distinct CDR3 sequences; about 93% occur once, and the top ten carry over 0.25%. It was negative isolation that provided the CD8+ and CD4+ T cells, whereas TEMRA cells were enriched by FACS.

The J gene is TRBJ2-7, the V gene TRBV20-1; D remains ambiguous. This clonotype originated in a human donor in good health. Sequencing was performed on CD8+ T cells from PBMCs. CDR3 protein: CSVPNAYEQYF. The CDR3 nucleotides are TGCAGTGTACCGAATGCCTACGAGCAGTACTTC.